Listed here are 9 T cell receptor beta chains from one sample, sequenced in a study of T-cell memory formation after mild COVID-19. TCRdb reprocessed the 5' RACE reads with MiXCR, giving one entry per CDR3 protein. This sample has just over 400,000 distinct CDR3 sequences, with about a quarter found just once. Sequencing was carried out using PBMCs or a T cell subset sorted from them (not recorded which). The origin of the receptors is an adult woman who had mild COVID-19 (a few samples of this study predate the infection). Cell type and time point are not known.

This clonotype was recorded only once. This chain links TRBV20-1 with TRBJ2-5; no clear D gene. This CDR3 spans 11 amino acids. Trimming pared 7 bases from V and 1 base from J, leaving 7 bases between. Per the germline V gene, CDR1 is DFQATT and CDR2 is SNEGSKA (reference sequence). The CDR3 nucleotides are TGCAGTGGGGCGGCCCAAGAGACCCAGTACTTC. Protein sequence: CSGAAQETQYF.

This clonotype was recorded a few times. This chain connects TRBV20-1 to TRBJ1-5; D is perhaps TRBD1 (5 bases). V gave up 1 base and J gave up 7 bases, with 11 bases separating them. This CDR3 region has 13 residues. CDR1 DFQATT and CDR2 SNEGSKA come from the germline V gene (reference sequence). The CDR3 reads CSARARGWQPQHF. The CDR3 DNA reads TGCAGTGCTAGAGCTCGGGGGTGGCAGCCCCAGCATTTT.

The chain joins TRBV3-1 to TRBJ2-7; no firm D call. CDR1 and CDR2 from the germline V gene are LGHDT and YNNKEL (reference sequence). The V end was cut by 4 bases, the J end by 7 bases, with 11 bases between. This CDR3 comprises 12 residues. CDR3 nucleotides: TGTGCCAGCAGCCTCAGCAAGAGGGAGCAGTACTTC. Translating it yields CASSLSKREQYF.

The chain combines TRBV20-1 with TRBJ1-2; the D gene is possibly TRBD1 (5 bases). In germline, CDR1 is DFQATT, CDR2 SNEGSKA (reference sequence). V was trimmed by 3 bases and J by 0 bases, leaving 11 bases between them. The CDR3 sequence is 14 residues long. For the CDR3, the DNA is TGCAGTGCTAGGGAAAGGGGCTCTAACTATGGCTACACCTTC. It yields the protein CSARERGSNYGYTF.

This clonotype was seen many times. J is TRBJ2-3 and V is TRBV7-2; D unresolved. The CDR3 totals 14 residues. Germline-derived CDR1 and CDR2 are SGHTA and FQGNSA. Trimming stripped 0 bases from V and 2 bases from J, with 6 bases between. In nucleotides, the CDR3 is TGTGCCAGCAGCTTAGCGCGGATCACAGATACGCAGTATTTT. This codes for CASSLARITDTQYF.

A few counts support this clonotype. This chain links TRBV12-3 or TRBV12-4 with TRBJ2-3; D gene ambiguous. The CDR3 sequence is 13 residues long. Between the trimmed V and J ends, which lost 6 bases and 4 bases, there was a span of 11 bases. The CDR3: CASSPGPPDTQYF. The DNA for the CDR3 is TGTGCCAGCAGCCCCGGGCCCCCAGATACGCAGTATTTT.

This clonotype was recorded a few times. The chain recombines TRBV20-1 with TRBJ2-7; TRBD2 matches 9 bases. The ends lost 2 bases at V and 0 bases at J; junction bases unmatched: 11. The CDR3 has 17 residues. Germline CDR1 reads DFQATT; CDR2 reads SNEGSKA (reference sequence). The CDR3 DNA follows: TGCAGTGCTAGACAAAACCTAGCGGGAAGAAGCTCCTACGAGCAGTACTTC. It translates to CSARQNLAGRSSYEQYF.

The chain couples TRBV12-3 or TRBV12-4 to TRBJ1-1, with D tentatively TRBD1 (5 bases). Trimming pared 5 bases from V and 3 bases from J, leaving 16 bases between. This CDR3 region has 15 residues. Here the CDR3 reads CASSLQGASHTEAFF. In DNA, the CDR3 is TGTGCCAGCAGTCTGCAAGGGGCTTCCCACACTGAAGCTTTCTTT.

J is TRBJ1-1 and V is TRBV12-3 or TRBV12-4; 12 bases line up with TRBD1. J lost 8 bases, V lost 6 bases, and 7 bases had no gene match. The CDR3 totals 14 residues. CDR3 sequence (DNA): TGTGCCAGCAGACCCACCGGGACAGGGGGCGAAGCTTTCTTT. This encodes CASRPTGTGGEAFF.